Shown below are 27 T cell receptor beta chains from a single sample sequenced in a study of T cell changes during pregnancy in multiple sclerosis. Assay: immunoSEQ multiplex PCR; the TCRdb copy retains only in-frame clones and omits some. The sample shows 80,000 to 95,000 clones, nearly 95% of them seen only once. The sample consisted of peripheral blood, taken in the second trimester of pregnancy. These receptors were obtained from a female donor with multiple sclerosis, enrolled in a pregnancy study.

The rearrangement links TRBV6-1 to TRBJ2-1; perhaps TRBD2 as D (5 bases). With 6 bases removed from V and 4 bases from J, the gap between germline ends came to 16 bases. The CDR3 contains 15 residues. Germline CDR1 is MNHNS and CDR2 is SASEGT. The CDR3 nucleotides are TGTGCCAGCAGCCCGAGGGCCAGCGCATACAATGAGCAGTTCTTC. Translated, it gives CASSPRASAYNEQFF.

This sequence joins TRBV7-8 and TRBJ2-5; D is possibly TRBD2 (6 bases). Germline loops: CDR1 SGHVS, CDR2 FQNEAQ. The germline V and J ends were trimmed by 1 base and 7 bases, with 13 bases remaining between them. This CDR3 is built from 14 residues. The CDR3 bases are TGTGCCAGCAGCTTAGGCCCTGGAGGGCCGACCCAGTACTTC. Its protein is CASSLGPGGPTQYF.

This chain uses TRBV28 with TRBJ2-7; D gene uncertain. The CDR3 extends over 14 amino acids. V lost 4 bases to trimming and J lost 1 base, with 11 bases between them. CDR1 is MDHEN and CDR2 is SYDVKM in the germline V gene. CDR3 in DNA: TGTGCCAGCAGTTGGAGAGGCCCGTCCTACGAGCAGTACTTC. It yields the protein CASSWRGPSYEQYF.

The chain is built from TRBV6-4 and TRBJ1-5; a possible D gene is TRBD1 (6 bases). Trimming removed 3 bases from V and 7 bases from J, with 16 bases in between. The CDR3 has 15 residues. Germline V gene data show CDR1 as MRHNA and CDR2 as SNTAGT. The CDR3 nucleotides read TGTGCCAGCAGTGAGCGGCGTCAAGGGGGACAGCCCCAGCATTTT. The encoded protein is CASSERRQGGQPQHF.

The genes are TRBV5-1 and TRBJ1-1; 7 bases are shared with TRBD1. Germline V gene data show CDR1 as SGHRS and CDR2 as YFSETQ. V lost 4 bases and J lost 3; bases outside the gene matches: 12. CDR3 size: 16 residues. This CDR3 is CASSTGTALLDTEAFF. CDR3 bases: TGCGCCAGCAGCACCGGGACAGCGCTCTTGGACACTGAAGCTTTCTTT.

The V gene is TRBV2, the J gene TRBJ2-1; 11 positions agree with TRBD1. The V gene's germline CDR1 is SNHLY and CDR2 FYNNEI. This CDR3 region has 19 residues. V shed 6 bases and J 1 base; nucleotides not matched to a gene: 14. CDR3 in amino acids: CASRGDRGASFKSYNEQFF. The CDR3 DNA reads as TGTGCCAGCAGAGGGGACAGGGGGGCAAGTTTTAAGTCCTACAATGAGCAGTTCTTC.

The CDR3 here is CASSSTSGSLLGNEQFF. CDR3 coding DNA: TGCGCCAGCAGCTCTACTAGCGGGAGTCTTCTAGGGAATGAGCAGTTCTTC. The chain has TRBV4-1 and TRBJ2-1, with 11 bases that match TRBD2. CDR3 size: 17 residues. The germline gives CDR1 MGHRA, CDR2 YSYEKL. J lost 7 bases, V lost 5 bases, and 13 bases had no gene match.

The CDR3 loop reads CASSQPLAGGSNEQFF. The DNA of the CDR3 is TGTGCCAGCAGCCAACCTTTAGCGGGAGGGAGCAATGAGCAGTTCTTC. V gene TRBV9 combines with J gene TRBJ2-1, with 11 nucleotides matching TRBD2. Germline trimming cut 4 bases from V and 6 bases from J; bases unmatched to any gene: 9. This CDR3 region has 16 residues. Germline lookup yields CDR1 SGDLS and CDR2 YYNGEE. The entire variable domain, with the rest obtained from reference TRBV9 and TRBJ2-1, is as follows: DSGVTQTPKHLITATGQRVTLRCSPRSGDLSVYWYQQSLDQGLQFLIQYYNGEERAKGNILERFSAQQFPDLHSELNLSSLELGDSALYFCASSQPLAGGSNEQFFGPGTRLTVL.

V gene TRBV5-5 combines with J gene TRBJ1-5; 12 bases agree with TRBD1. The CDR3 runs to 20 residues. Trimming cost V 4 bases and J 3 bases; bases outside gene matches: 17. Germline CDR1 SGHKS, CDR2 YYEKEE (reference sequence). CDR3 protein: CASSGLRAGTGGVDNQPQHF. CDR3 bases: TGTGCCAGCAGCGGACTCAGAGCCGGGACAGGGGGCGTCGACAATCAGCCCCAGCATTTT.

This clone was picked up one time. The CDR3 nucleotides are TGTGCCAGCAGCTTAGGGGTAGGGGGAGCCTACGAGCAGTACTTC. This translates into CASSLGVGGAYEQYF. This chain uses TRBV7-9 with TRBJ2-7; TRBD1 might be the D (6 bases). The CDR3 contains 15 residues. Between the trimmed V and J ends, which lost 1 base and 2 bases, there was a span of 12 bases. The germline CDR1 and CDR2 sequences are SEHNR and FQNEAQ (reference sequence).

The chain employs TRBV6-6 and TRBJ1-5, with a weak D call TRBD1 (5 bases). Germline V gene sequence: CDR1 MNHNY, CDR2 SVGAGI (reference sequence). This CDR3 is 13 amino acids long. The V end lost 9 bases, the J end lost 10 bases, and 19 bases lay between the germline ends. In DNA, the CDR3 is TGTGCCAGTGGAACTGCCACGGGGGGTCCCCAGCATTTT. It translates to CASGTATGGPQHF.

This chain uses TRBV7-9 with TRBJ2-1; 9 positions agree with TRBD1. Germline V lookup: CDR1 SEHNR, CDR2 FQNEAQ (reference sequence). V lost 5 bases, J lost 5 bases, and 13 bases stayed unmatched. This CDR3 is 17 amino acids long. CDR3: CASSPRLTGGADNEQFF. In DNA form, the CDR3 reads TGTGCCAGCAGCCCCCGATTAACAGGGGGCGCCGACAATGAGCAGTTCTTC.

This sequence joins TRBV19 and TRBJ2-2, with D possibly being TRBD1 (6 bases). Germline V lookup: CDR1 LNHDA, CDR2 SQIVND (reference sequence). The germline V and J ends were trimmed by 5 bases and 4 bases, with 14 bases remaining between them. This CDR3 comprises 15 residues. The CDR3 here is CASSYRVLGTGELFF. The CDR3 DNA follows: TGTGCCAGTAGTTACAGGGTCTTGGGCACCGGGGAGCTGTTTTTT.

This clone was recorded only once. The rearrangement uses TRBV7-6 and TRBJ1-2; tentative D call: TRBD1 (5 bases). Germline CDR1 is SGHVS and CDR2 is FNYEAQ. Trimming left V 1 base short and J 4 bases short, with 10 bases between. The CDR3 loop spans 14 amino acids. This CDR3 reads CASSLGEGLYGYTF. In nucleotides, the CDR3 is TGTGCCAGCAGCTTAGGGGAGGGGCTCTATGGCTACACCTTC.

The V call is TRBV10-2, the J call TRBJ2-1, with TRBD2 matching 9 bases. V trimming: 6 bases; J trimming: 11 bases; junction bases outside the gene matches: 8. The CDR3 is 13 residues long. Germline V gives CDR1 WSHSY, CDR2 SAAADI. DNA for the CDR3: TGCGCCAGCAGGAAGCGGGAGGTTGAAAAGCAGTTCTTC. This encodes CASRKREVEKQFF.

The chain employs TRBV7-9 and TRBJ1-4; TRBD1 agrees at 7 bases. The length of the CDR3 is 15 residues. The ends lost 3 bases at V and 3 bases at J; junction bases unmatched: 4. Germline assignment: CDR1 SEHNR and CDR2 FQNEAQ (reference sequence). In nucleotides, the CDR3 is TGTGCCAGCAGCTTTACAGGGGTGGCTAATGAAAAACTGTTTTTT. This sequence encodes CASSFTGVANEKLFF.

The chain employs TRBV7-2 and TRBJ2-1, with D unclear. The V end lost 1 base, the J end lost 0 bases, and 7 bases lay between the germline ends. Germline assignment: CDR1 SGHTA and CDR2 FQGNSA. This CDR3 has 15 amino acids. This chain's CDR3 is CASSLGGGSYNEQFF. For the CDR3, the DNA is TGTGCCAGCAGCTTAGGTGGCGGCTCCTACAATGAGCAGTTCTTC.

This chain uses TRBV30 with TRBJ2-7, with a possible D match to TRBD2 (5 bases). V was pared by 3 bases and J by 2 bases, with 11 bases between. This CDR3 is 13 amino acids long. Germline V lookup: CDR1 GTSNPN, CDR2 SVGIG (reference sequence). The CDR3 DNA sequence: TGTGCCTGGAGATCTAGCCCAGCCTACGAGCAGTACTTC. Translated, it gives CAWRSSPAYEQYF.

CDR3 sequence reads: CASFDRVKNEAFF. CDR3 coding DNA: TGTGCCAGTTTTGACAGGGTAAAAAATGAAGCTTTCTTT. This chain links TRBV19 with TRBJ1-1, with 7 bases fitting TRBD1. This CDR3 contains 13 residues. CDR1 is LNHDA and CDR2 is SQIVND in the germline V gene (reference sequence). The ends lost 8 bases at V and 7 bases at J; junction bases unmatched: 10.

V is TRBV18 and J is TRBJ2-6; a weak D match, TRBD1 (6 bases). Germline V lookup: CDR1 KGHSH, CDR2 LQKENI. Trimming cost V 2 bases and J 0 bases, with 11 bases left between them. The CDR3 is made up of 17 amino acids. This CDR3 reads CASSPFGQISGANVLTF. In nucleotides, the CDR3 is TGTGCCAGCTCACCATTCGGACAGATCTCTGGGGCCAACGTCCTGACTTTC.

This chain uses TRBV14 with TRBJ2-7, with D tentatively TRBD2 (6 bases). The V end was cut by 1 base, the J end by 3 bases, with 10 bases between. This CDR3 is built from 14 residues. CDR1 and CDR2 from the germline V gene are SGHDN and FVKESK. The CDR3 DNA reads TGTGCCAGCAGCCAAGTGATGGGAGGCTACGAGCAGTACTTC. Translating it yields CASSQVMGGYEQYF.

The chain carries TRBV4-1 and TRBJ2-7, with D possibly TRBD1 on 6 matching bases. The CDR3 length is 16 residues. Germline assignment: CDR1 MGHRA and CDR2 YSYEKL. Trimming took 3 bases from V and 0 from J, leaving 15 bases between them. The chain's CDR3 is CASSHTGSSPSYEQYF. CDR3 coding DNA: TGCGCCAGCAGCCATACAGGGAGTAGTCCCTCCTACGAGCAGTACTTC.

The rearrangement joins TRBV7-9 to TRBJ1-4; unclear D gene. Per germline, CDR1 SEHNR and CDR2 FQNEAQ (reference sequence). Trimming took 0 bases from V and 7 from J, leaving 9 bases between them. The CDR3 length is 14 residues. CDR3 in DNA: TGTGCCAGCAGCTTAGCCATCGGTGCTGAAAAACTGTTTTTT. Protein sequence: CASSLAIGAEKLFF.

This clone was detected once. The chain uses TRBV4-1 and TRBJ2-7; 13 bases align to TRBD2. V was clipped by 4 bases and J by 4 bases; unmatched bases: 10. CDR1 is MGHRA and CDR2 is YSYEKL in the germline V gene. The CDR3 covers 17 residues. CDR3 nucleotides: TGCGCCAGCAGCCTTAGTTCAGGGACTAGCGGGGTTTACGAGCAGTACTTC. The encoded protein is CASSLSSGTSGVYEQYF.

This clone appeared a single time. The genes are TRBV5-4 and TRBJ2-3; 7 nucleotides line up with TRBD1. The V gene's germline CDR1 is SGHNT and CDR2 YYREEE (reference sequence). The V gene end was trimmed by 2 bases and the J gene end by 0 bases; junction bases not matched to a gene: 3. This CDR3 comprises 15 residues. Here the CDR3 reads CASSFRDRSTDTQYF. The CDR3, as DNA: TGTGCCAGCAGCTTTCGGGACAGAAGCACAGATACGCAGTATTTT. Variable domain in full (rest from reference TRBV5-4 and TRBJ2-3): ETGVTQSPTHLIKTRGQQVTLRCSSQSGHNTVSWYQQALGQGPQFIFQYYREEENGRGNFPPRFSGLQFPNYSSELNVNALELDDSALYLCASSFRDRSTDTQYFGPGTRLTVL.

The chain uses TRBV30 and TRBJ2-1; possibly TRBD2 for D (5 bases). Trimming took off 3 bases at V and 6 bases at J, with 24 bases between the two ends. Germline V gene data show CDR1 as GTSNPN and CDR2 as SVGIG (reference sequence). The CDR3 is 17 residues long. CDR3 coding DNA: TGTGCCTGGAGAGAGGGCCTGGGAAGTATGTCAGGCAATGAGCAGTTCTTC. Amino acid sequence: CAWREGLGSMSGNEQFF. Using reference TRBV30 and TRBJ2-1 for the parts outside the CDR3, the full variable domain is SQTIHQWPATLVQPVGSPLSLECTVEGTSNPNLYWYRQAAGRGLQLLFYSVGIGQISSEVPQNLSASRPQDRQFILSSKKLLLSDSGFYLCAWREGLGSMSGNEQFFGPGTRLTVL.

The V gene is TRBV7-9, the J gene TRBJ2-1; maybe TRBD2 (6 bases). This CDR3 is 15 amino acids long. The V and J ends lost 1 base and 2 bases respectively, with 9 bases between them. Per germline, CDR1 SEHNR and CDR2 FQNEAQ (reference sequence). This CDR3 reads CASSLGGGAYNEQFF. CDR3 coding DNA: TGTGCCAGCAGCTTAGGTGGCGGGGCCTACAATGAGCAGTTCTTC.